This TCR beta chain came from a study of CD8+CD57+ T cells in acquired aplastic anemia. The CDR3 length is 13 residues. The germline gives CDR1 LNHDA, CDR2 SQIVND (reference sequence). With 10 bases removed from V and 0 bases from J, the gap between germline ends came to 12 bases. Only patients with CD8+CD57+ cell expansion on flow cytometry were chosen for sequencing. Profiling that covered TCR beta VDJ and CDR3 relied on genomic DNA as its template. TCRdb independently ran MiXCR on the reads; one entry per CDR3 protein. The sample has 120,000 or so distinct CDR3 sequences; 45% to 60% are singletons. Details on this clonotype: As yet, its antigen is unknown.

Regarding the study as a whole: Patients and controls had in common fewer than 30 CD8+ CDR3 sequences.

The sequence was obtained from a human donor with aplastic anemia. Sequenced sample: sorted CD4+, CD8+, or CD8+CD57+ T cells (not recorded which) from PBMCs. The chain couples TRBV19 to TRBJ1-1; unclear D gene. The CDR3 loop is CATAFVVNTEAFF. As DNA, the CDR3 is TGTGCCACCGCCTTCGTCGTGAACACTGAAGCTTTCTTT.